This T cell receptor beta chain was identified in a study of Graves' ophthalmopathy and Graves' hyperthyroidism. The CDR3 is 13 amino acids. V gave up 5 bases and J gave up 13 bases; unmatched junction bases: 13. Germline-derived CDR1 and CDR2 are SGHAT and FQNNGV. This clonotype has at least ten counts. As the template, RNA transcripts were used to amplify TCR beta CDR3 regions. Amplification began with first-round RT-PCR using HTBI primers, then second-round multiplex PCR was performed. One entry per CDR3 protein, called by TCRdb with MiXCR from the multiplex PCR reads. Among about 220,000 distinct CDR3 sequences listed, around a fifth were seen once.

The material sequenced was peripheral blood. The TCR comes from a woman aged 45-65 years with Graves' ophthalmopathy. The V and J genes are TRBV11-2 and TRBJ1-1; 7 bases line up with TRBD1. CDR3 region: CASSRRTQGRVFF. DNA for the CDR3: TGTGCCAGCAGCCGCCGGACACAGGGGCGGGTTTTCTTT.